This T cell receptor (beta chain) derives from a study of blood T cell repertoires in COVID-19. The data were produced by immunoSEQ multiplex PCR, yet TCRdb's version contains in-frame clones alone and is incomplete. The sample has under 350,000 clones, more than 75% seen once. Germline assignment: CDR1 MDHEN and CDR2 SYDVKM. The CDR3 covers 15 residues. Unmatched junction bases numbered 8, after V lost 6 bases and J lost 1 base. Participants, 18 to 89 years old, spanned about 26 US areas. The sequence was collected from a man aged 25 to 40 who had recovered from COVID-19. The chain recombines TRBV28 with TRBJ1-1, with 7 positions matching TRBD1. The sample taken for sequencing was PBMCs or T cells enriched from blood (not recorded which). CDR3 coding DNA: TGTGCCAGCAGGGAGCTCGGGACAGCGAACACTGAAGCTTTCTTT. Amino acid sequence: CASRELGTANTEAFF.